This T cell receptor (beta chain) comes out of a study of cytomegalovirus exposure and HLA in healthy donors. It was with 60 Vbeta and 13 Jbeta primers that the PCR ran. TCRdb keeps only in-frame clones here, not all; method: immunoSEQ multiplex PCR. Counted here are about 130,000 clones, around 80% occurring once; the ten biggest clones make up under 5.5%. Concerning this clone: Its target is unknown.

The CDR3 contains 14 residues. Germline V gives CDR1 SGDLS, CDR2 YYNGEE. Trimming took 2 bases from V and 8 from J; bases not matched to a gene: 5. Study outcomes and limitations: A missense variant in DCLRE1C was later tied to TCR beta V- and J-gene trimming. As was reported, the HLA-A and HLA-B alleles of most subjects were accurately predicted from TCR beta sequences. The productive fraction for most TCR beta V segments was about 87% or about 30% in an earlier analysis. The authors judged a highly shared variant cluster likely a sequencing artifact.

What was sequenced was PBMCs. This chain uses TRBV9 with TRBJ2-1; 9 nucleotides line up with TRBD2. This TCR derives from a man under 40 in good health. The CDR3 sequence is CASSVAAGGDEQFF. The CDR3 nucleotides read TGTGCCAGCAGCGTCGCAGCGGGAGGTGATGAGCAGTTCTTC.